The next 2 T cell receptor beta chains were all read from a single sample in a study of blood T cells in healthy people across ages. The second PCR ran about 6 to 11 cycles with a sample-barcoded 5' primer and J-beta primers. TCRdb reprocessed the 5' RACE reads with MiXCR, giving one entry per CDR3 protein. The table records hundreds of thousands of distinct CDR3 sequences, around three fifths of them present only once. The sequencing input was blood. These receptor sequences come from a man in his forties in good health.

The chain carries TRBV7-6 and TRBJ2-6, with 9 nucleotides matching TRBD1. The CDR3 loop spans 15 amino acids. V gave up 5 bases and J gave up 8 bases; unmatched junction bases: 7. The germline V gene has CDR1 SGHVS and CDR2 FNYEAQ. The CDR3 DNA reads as TGTGCCAGCAGCGCCTGGACAGGGGAATCCAACGTCCTGACTTTC. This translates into CASSAWTGESNVLTF.

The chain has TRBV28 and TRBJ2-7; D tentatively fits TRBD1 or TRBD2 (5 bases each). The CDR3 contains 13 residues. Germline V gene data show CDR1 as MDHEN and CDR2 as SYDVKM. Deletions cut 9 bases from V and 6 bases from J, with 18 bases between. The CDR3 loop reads CASRRKGPSEQYF. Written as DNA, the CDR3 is TGTGCCAGTCGCCGGAAGGGACCGTCCGAGCAGTACTTC.